The 16 T cell receptor beta chains in this list originate from one sample, sequenced in a study of T cell responses to AZD1222 COVID-19 vaccine. Some clones are missing from TCRdb's copy, which holds only in-frame ones; the method was immunoSEQ multiplex PCR. The sample carries 100,000 to 150,000 clones, around nine tenths recorded once. This specimen consisted of peripheral blood, obtained on day 0 of AZD1222 vaccination. All receptors come from an adult in good health.

The rearrangement joins TRBV6-5 to TRBJ2-7, with TRBD2 matching over 11 bases. The CDR3 totals 15 residues. V gave up 2 bases and J gave up 0 bases; unmatched junction bases: 0. Germline V gives CDR1 MNHEY, CDR2 SVGAGI. The CDR3 sequence: CASSYGTSGSYEQYF. DNA for the CDR3: TGTGCCAGCAGTTACGGGACTAGCGGCTCCTACGAGCAGTACTTC.

The V and J genes are TRBV12-2 and TRBJ1-1. TRBV12-2 is a listed pseudogene. The length of the CDR3 is 15 residues. The CDR3, as DNA: TGTGCAAGTCGCTTAAGGGACCCTCCGAACACTGAAGCTTTCTTT. It codes for CASRLRDPPNTEAFF.

The rearrangement joins TRBV18 to TRBJ2-1; 8 nucleotides align to TRBD1. Trimming cost V 4 bases and J 0 bases; bases outside gene matches: 11. From germline, CDR1 is KGHSH and CDR2 LQKENI. The CDR3 is made up of 18 amino acids. Here the CDR3 reads CASSQLRQGSRSYNEQFF. As DNA, the CDR3 is TGTGCCAGCTCACAACTCCGACAGGGGTCCCGCTCCTACAATGAGCAGTTCTTC.

The chain has TRBV5-1 and TRBJ1-4; D possibly corresponds to TRBD1 (5 bases). This CDR3 is 16 amino acids long. Germline lookup yields CDR1 SGHRS and CDR2 YFSETQ. The V end lost 4 bases, the J end lost 7 bases, and 20 bases lay between the germline ends. The CDR3 spells CASSLGTISSGEKLFF. The CDR3 DNA reads as TGCGCCAGCAGCCTCGGGACCATCTCCTCCGGTGAAAAACTGTTTTTT.

The chain joins TRBV3-1 (or the pseudogene TRBV3-2) to TRBJ2-1; D might be TRBD2 (7 bases). Germline V gene lookup returns CDR1 LGHDT and CDR2 YNNKEL (reference sequence). V was cut by 3 bases and J by 3 bases, with 12 bases left in between. The CDR3 is made up of 15 amino acids. Here the CDR3 reads CASSHMRGLYNEQFF. The CDR3 DNA is TGTGCCAGCAGCCATATGCGGGGGCTCTACAATGAGCAGTTCTTC.

The J gene is TRBJ2-7, the V gene TRBV5-8; the match to TRBD1 covers 8 bases. CDR1 and CDR2 from the germline V gene are SGHTS and YDEGEE. The trim removed 1 base at V and 0 bases at J, leaving 3 bases unmatched. The CDR3 sequence is 15 residues long. CDR3 DNA: TGTGCCAGCAGCTTGTACAGGGGGTTCTCCTACGAGCAGTACTTC. It yields the protein CASSLYRGFSYEQYF.

This chain joins TRBV29-1 and TRBJ2-1, with 8 bases identical to TRBD1. The germline gives CDR1 SQVTM, CDR2 ANQGSEA. The CDR3 is 15 residues long. Trimming cost V 6 bases and J 4 bases; bases outside gene matches: 11. The CDR3 sequence: CSVKVGQALYNEQFF. CDR3 DNA sequence: TGCAGCGTAAAAGTGGGACAGGCCCTTTACAATGAGCAGTTCTTC.

This chain uses TRBV6-6 with TRBJ2-7; D ambiguous. Germline V gives CDR1 MNHNY, CDR2 SVGAGI (reference sequence). The V gene lost 6 bases and the J gene lost 2 bases, with 8 bases spanning the gap. The CDR3 extends over 12 amino acids. The CDR3 region is CASSRLPYEQYF. CDR3 DNA: TGTGCCAGCAGCCGTCTCCCCTACGAGCAGTACTTC.

The chain combines TRBV19 with TRBJ1-5; the D is unclear. CDR3 length: 15 amino acids. The V gene lost 5 bases and the J gene lost 2 bases, with 13 bases spanning the gap. Per the germline V gene, CDR1 is LNHDA and CDR2 is SQIVND (reference sequence). The CDR3 nucleotides are TGTGCCAGTAGTCCAACCCAGGTGCGCAATCAGCCCCAGCATTTT. Protein sequence: CASSPTQVRNQPQHF.

This clone was counted between two and nine times. The J gene is TRBJ2-7, the V gene TRBV7-2, with D possibly matching TRBD2 (6 bases). CDR1 is SGHTA and CDR2 is FQGNSA in the germline V gene. The V and J ends lost 5 bases and 6 bases respectively, with 20 bases between them. The CDR3 contains 15 residues. CDR3 bases: TGTGCCAGCAGCGCCCTCCAATCTCGGGGGAGCGAGCAGTACTTC. Translation: CASSALQSRGSEQYF. Looking up the rest from reference TRBV7-2 and TRBJ2-7 gives the full variable domain: GAGVSQSPSNKVTEKGKDVELRCDPISGHTALYWYRQSLGQGLEFLIYFQGNSAPDKSGLPSDRFSAERTGGSVSTLTIQRTQQEDSAVYLCASSALQSRGSEQYFGPGTRLTVT.

The chain uses TRBV30 and TRBJ1-2, with D hard to call. The V gene lost 1 base and the J gene lost 4 bases, with 10 bases spanning the gap. Per the germline V gene, CDR1 is GTSNPN and CDR2 is SVGIG (reference sequence). The CDR3 sequence is 13 residues long. In DNA, the CDR3 is TGTGCCTGGAGTGCCCAGGTGGCCTATGGCTACACCTTC. It translates to CAWSAQVAYGYTF.

The chain combines TRBV19 with TRBJ1-2; D is perhaps TRBD1 (6 bases). Trimming cost V 4 bases and J 7 bases, with 19 bases left between them. Germline values: CDR1 LNHDA, CDR2 SQIVND (reference sequence). The CDR3 totals 15 residues. The chain's CDR3 is CASSSLASGALGYTF. DNA of the CDR3: TGTGCCAGTAGTAGCTTGGCCTCGGGGGCCCTTGGCTACACCTTC. Based on the CDR3 plus reference TRBV19 and TRBJ1-2, the full variable domain is DGGITQSPKYLFRKEGQNVTLSCEQNLNHDAMYWYRQDPGQGLRLIYYSQIVNDFQKGDIAEGYSVSREKKESFPLTVTSAQKNPTAFYLCASSSLASGALGYTFGSGTRLTVV.

The chain joins TRBV2 to TRBJ2-1, with TRBD2 as a possible D gene (6 bases). Germline V lookup: CDR1 SNHLY, CDR2 FYNNEI. The length of the CDR3 is 15 residues. V lost 1 base, J lost 2 bases, and 9 bases lay in between. The CDR3 is CASSEGGGAYNEQFF. CDR3 coding DNA: TGTGCCAGCAGTGAAGGCGGAGGGGCCTACAATGAGCAGTTCTTC.

The rearrangement links TRBV10-3 to TRBJ2-7; 10 bases map to TRBD2. The CDR3 spans 19 residues. The V segment lost 6 bases and the J segment 0 bases; nucleotides outside the gene matches: 17. Germline-derived CDR1 and CDR2 are ENHRY and SYGVKD. Here the CDR3 DNA reads TGTGCCATCAGCCTCTTCCGAAGCAGCGGGAGGGCCGTCTCCTACGAGCAGTACTTC. The encoded protein is CAISLFRSSGRAVSYEQYF.

V gene TRBV27 combines with J gene TRBJ2-5; D gene uncertain. V was pared by 3 bases and J by 3 bases, with 2 bases between. Germline V lookup: CDR1 MNHEY, CDR2 SMNVEV (reference sequence). The CDR3 sequence is 11 residues long. CDR3 amino acids: CASSFKETQYF. The CDR3 DNA reads TGTGCCAGCAGTTTCAAAGAGACCCAGTACTTC.

This chain links TRBV19 with TRBJ2-1, with D possibly matching TRBD1 (6 bases). Germline V gene lookup returns CDR1 LNHDA and CDR2 SQIVND (reference sequence). The CDR3 is 15 amino acids. The germline V and J ends were trimmed by 5 bases and 0 bases, with 11 bases remaining between them. The CDR3 bases are TGTGCCAGTAGTTTGGACAGAAACTCCTACAATGAGCAGTTCTTC. Amino acid sequence: CASSLDRNSYNEQFF.